This paragraph covers one TCR beta chain sequence. Libraries were prepared by immunoSEQ multiplex PCR; TCRdb keeps only in-frame clonotypes and omits some of them. The sample shows approximately 95,000 clones, under 80% of them seen only once. This CDR3 contains 14 residues. V shed 0 bases and J shed 4 bases, with 9 bases lying between them. Germline CDR1 SGHAT, CDR2 FQNNGV. This sample was taken from a study of shared clonotypes between healthy human individuals. This receptor was taken from a man aged 25 to 40 in good health. V is TRBV11-2 and J is TRBJ2-5, with D tentatively TRBD2 (5 bases). The sample comprised memory CD8+ T cells sorted from blood. Regarding subset: CD45RO+ cells pooled with CCR7-negative TemRA cells. The CDR3: CASSLEASLETQYF. CDR3 nucleotides: TGTGCCAGCAGCTTAGAGGCTAGCTTAGAGACCCAGTACTTC.